This T cell receptor (beta chain) was captured by sequencing in a study of early T cells in non-severe SARS-CoV-2 infection. Study context: Chains were unpaired, as sequencing was done on bulk RNA from unsorted whole blood. Study outcomes and limitations: Anti-spike CD8 specificities were favored by VDJdb matching, whose results missed private and CD4 specificities.

V was pared by 5 bases and J by 1 base, with 11 bases between. Germline V lookup: CDR1 SQVTM, CDR2 ANQGSEA. CDR3 length: 13 amino acids. TCRdb called the 5' RACE reads again in MiXCR, with one record for every CDR3 protein. The sample records some 70,000 distinct CDR3 sequences, 4% to 5.5% being singletons. In this sample, this clonotype turned up many times. Its antigen is undetermined. The clonotype was recovered from an adult who was a healthcare worker with PCR-confirmed SARS-CoV-2 infection or an uninfected control (not recorded which). The specimen was whole blood. The rearrangement links TRBV29-1 to TRBJ1-1, with D perhaps TRBD1 (5 bases). The CDR3 reads CSVYPGGNTEAFF. Here the CDR3 DNA reads TGCAGCGTTTACCCCGGGGGGAACACTGAAGCTTTCTTT.